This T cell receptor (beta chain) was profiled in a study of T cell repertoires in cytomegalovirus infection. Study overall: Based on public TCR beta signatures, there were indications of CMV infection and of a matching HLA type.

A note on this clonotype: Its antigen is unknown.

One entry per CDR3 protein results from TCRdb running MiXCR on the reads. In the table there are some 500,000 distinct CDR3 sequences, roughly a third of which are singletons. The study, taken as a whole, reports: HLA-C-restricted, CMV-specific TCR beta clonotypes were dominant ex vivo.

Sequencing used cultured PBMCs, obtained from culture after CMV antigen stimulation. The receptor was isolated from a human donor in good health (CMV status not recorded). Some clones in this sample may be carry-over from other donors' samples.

In DNA, the CDR3 is TGCAGCGTTGTTAAGCAGAACACTGAAGCTTTCTTT. Translated, it gives CSVVKQNTEAFF. The chain joins TRBV29-1 to TRBJ1-1, with D hard to call. The CDR3 consists of 12 residues. The germline V gene encodes CDR1 SQVTM and CDR2 ANQGSEA. V lost 4 bases to trimming and J lost 1 base, with 7 bases between them.